Below, one T cell receptor beta chain is given with its context. Only in-frame clones appear in the TCRdb table, and some are missing; sequencing was by immunoSEQ multiplex PCR. This table has about 190,000 clones, roughly 84% appearing once. These data are taken from a study of blood T cell repertoires in COVID-19. Looking at the study overall: From T cells, B-cell-depleted T cells, or PBMCs came the material, which was cDNA or gDNA.

V lost 3 bases and J lost 1, with 9 bases in between. The CDR3 is made up of 14 amino acids. CDR1 SNHLY and CDR2 FYNNEI come from the germline V gene. The clonotype was recovered from a woman aged 25 to 39 who had been exposed to COVID-19. The specimen sequenced was PBMCs or T cells enriched from blood (not recorded which). The chain is built from TRBV2 and TRBJ1-1, with no clear D. CDR3 region: CASSDHRPNTEAFF. The DNA of the CDR3 is TGTGCCAGCAGTGATCACAGACCGAACACTGAAGCTTTCTTT.